The 32 T cell receptor beta chains in this list originate from one sample, sequenced in a study of technical replicates of blood from several donors. The method was immunoSEQ multiplex PCR; TCRdb's version includes in-frame clones alone and lacks a portion of them. The profile shows tens of thousands of clones, approximately 94% of them singletons. The sequenced sample consisted of T cells isolated from PBMCs. These receptor sequences come from a human donor in good health.

The chain combines TRBV4-3 with TRBJ1-3; D unresolved. The CDR3 sequence is 12 residues long. Trimming stripped 6 bases from V and 0 bases from J, with 3 bases between. The germline gives CDR1 LGHNA, CDR2 YSLEER. The CDR3 DNA is TGCGCCAGCAGTCGCTCTGGAAACACCATATATTTT. Protein: CASSRSGNTIYF.

The chain combines TRBV10-1 with TRBJ2-5; 8 positions agree with TRBD1. The germline V gene has CDR1 WNHNN and CDR2 SYGVQD (reference sequence). This CDR3 is built from 15 residues. V dropped 0 bases and J dropped 2; count of bases not matched to a gene: 2. This chain's CDR3 is CASSESRTGQETQYF. The CDR3 DNA is TGCGCCAGCAGTGAGTCGCGGACAGGGCAAGAGACCCAGTACTTC.

The genes are TRBV30 and TRBJ1-1; D unresolved. V lost 2 bases, J lost 2 bases, and 12 bases lay in between. CDR3 length: 14 amino acids. The V gene's germline CDR1 is GTSNPN and CDR2 SVGIG (reference sequence). The CDR3 is CAWSSVPVNTEAFF. CDR3 DNA: TGTGCCTGGAGTAGCGTCCCAGTAAACACTGAAGCTTTCTTT.

This chain uses TRBV11-3 with TRBJ2-3; a possible D gene is TRBD2 (5 bases). This CDR3 contains 14 residues. V was pared by 5 bases and J by 0 bases, with 9 bases between. Germline V gene lookup returns CDR1 SGHNT and CDR2 YENEEA. CDR3 sequence (DNA): TGTGCCAGCAGCCTACTAGGGAGCACAGATACGCAGTATTTT. It codes for CASSLLGSTDTQYF.

J is TRBJ2-7 and V is TRBV9; 13 nucleotides align to TRBD2. CDR1 and CDR2 from the germline V gene are SGDLS and YYNGEE. The CDR3 contains 14 residues. With V trimmed by 4 bases and J by 4 bases, 2 bases remained unmatched. The CDR3: CASSLGLAGYEQYF. The CDR3 bases are TGTGCCAGCAGCTTGGGACTAGCGGGGTACGAGCAGTACTTC. The whole variable domain, filled in from reference TRBV9 and TRBJ2-7, reads DSGVTQTPKHLITATGQRVTLRCSPRSGDLSVYWYQQSLDQGLQFLIQYYNGEERAKGNILERFSAQQFPDLHSELNLSSLELGDSALYFCASSLGLAGYEQYFGPGTRLTVT.

The chain couples TRBV10-3 to TRBJ1-4; 10 bases agree with TRBD1. The ends lost 6 bases at V and 8 bases at J; junction bases unmatched: 6. The V gene's germline CDR1 is ENHRY and CDR2 SYGVKD. This CDR3 comprises 14 residues. CDR3 nucleotide sequence: TGTGCCATCAGAGATGACAGGGGGCAAGAAAAACTGTTTTTT. Translation: CAIRDDRGQEKLFF.

The chain uses TRBV19 and TRBJ2-7, with D possibly being TRBD2 (6 bases). The V end was cut by 3 bases, the J end by 2 bases, with 14 bases between. The CDR3 covers 15 residues. Germline V CDR1 and CDR2: LNHDA, SQIVND (reference sequence). DNA of the CDR3: TGTGCCAGTAGTATGATACGGGAGATTCCCTACGAGCAGTACTTC. Protein product: CASSMIREIPYEQYF. Together with reference TRBV19 and TRBJ2-7, the CDR3 gives the full variable domain: DGGITQSPKYLFRKEGQNVTLSCEQNLNHDAMYWYRQDPGQGLRLIYYSQIVNDFQKGDIAEGYSVSREKKESFPLTVTSAQKNPTAFYLCASSMIREIPYEQYFGPGTRLTVT.

The V and J genes are TRBV6-1 and TRBJ2-7; tentatively, D is TRBD2 (5 bases). The V gene's germline CDR1 is MNHNS and CDR2 SASEGT. Trimming pared 3 bases from V and 2 bases from J, leaving 14 bases between. This CDR3 is built from 15 residues. DNA for the CDR3: TGTGCCAGCAGTGATGTCGGGGTTTTCGCCTACGAGCAGTACTTC. Encoded protein: CASSDVGVFAYEQYF.

The V and J genes are TRBV9 and TRBJ2-2, with TRBD2 identical over 9 bases. CDR3 length: 16 amino acids. Per the germline V gene, CDR1 is SGDLS and CDR2 is YYNGEE. Trimming removed 1 base from V and 6 bases from J; junction bases left unmatched: 7. CDR3 coding DNA: TGTGCCAGCAGCGTAAACCAGCGGGAGGATTCCGGGGAGCTGTTTTTT. Its translation: CASSVNQREDSGELFF.

The V gene is TRBV25-1, the J gene TRBJ1-2, with TRBD1 as a possible D gene (5 bases). The CDR3 has 17 amino acids. The V end lost 4 bases, the J end lost 8 bases, and 26 bases lay between the germline ends. Germline V CDR1 and CDR2: MGHDK, SYGVNS. CDR3 DNA sequence: TGTGCCAGCAGTGCTACTCATGGGGCAGGGTCGTTATGGGGCTACACCTTC. Amino acids: CASSATHGAGSLWGYTF.

The chain employs TRBV13 and TRBJ2-7; weak D call: TRBD1 (5 bases). CDR3 length: 13 residues. V lost 5 bases, J lost 3 bases, and 11 bases lay in between. CDR1 and CDR2 (germline): PRHDT, FYEKMQ (reference sequence). The CDR3 region is CASSRLDSYEQYF. CDR3 bases: TGTGCCAGCAGCCGGCTAGACAGCTACGAGCAGTACTTC. Together with reference TRBV13 and TRBJ2-7, the CDR3 gives the full variable domain: AAGVIQSPRHLIKEKRETATLKCYPIPRHDTVYWYQQGPGQDPQFLISFYEKMQSDKGSIPDRFSAQQFSDYHSELNMSSLELGDSALYFCASSRLDSYEQYFGPGTRLTVT.

The chain is built from TRBV10-3 and TRBJ1-4; D is possibly TRBD1 (6 bases). Trimming pared 0 bases from V and 7 bases from J, leaving 15 bases between. The CDR3 runs 16 residues. CDR1 is ENHRY and CDR2 is SYGVKD in the germline V gene. CDR3 sequence: CAISESNQGLSEKLFF. CDR3 in DNA: TGTGCCATCAGTGAGTCGAATCAGGGGCTGAGTGAAAAACTGTTTTTT.

In DNA, the CDR3 is TGCAGCGTGGGGGGGGGAGCCTACAATGAGCAGTTCTTC. It translates to CSVGGGAYNEQFF. The rearrangement links TRBV29-1 to TRBJ2-1; 7 bases are shared with TRBD2. V lost 6 bases, J lost 2 bases, and 4 bases stayed unmatched. The germline V gene has CDR1 SQVTM and CDR2 ANQGSEA. CDR3 length equals 13 residues.

This sequence joins TRBV7-3 and TRBJ2-3; 9 bases line up with TRBD2. V was clipped by 2 bases and J by 2 bases; unmatched bases: 8. Germline V CDR1 and CDR2: SGHTA, FQGTGA. The CDR3 spans 17 residues. The chain's CDR3 is CASSLWASGTYTDTQYF. The CDR3 region has the DNA TGTGCCAGCAGCTTATGGGCTAGCGGGACCTACACAGATACGCAGTATTTT.

This chain connects TRBV5-6 to TRBJ1-1, with 8 nucleotides matching TRBD1. Germline assignment: CDR1 SGHDT and CDR2 YYEEEE. The J segment lost 0 bases and the V segment lost 2 bases, leaving 12 bases of the junction unmatched. This CDR3 contains 18 residues. CDR3 nucleotide sequence: TGTGCCAGCAGCTTCCTACATCCACAGGGGGTCATGAACACTGAAGCTTTCTTT. Translating gives CASSFLHPQGVMNTEAFF.

The chain employs TRBV6-5 and TRBJ2-1; 12 nucleotides line up with TRBD2. Germline trimming cut 4 bases from V and 7 bases from J; bases unmatched to any gene: 8. In germline, CDR1 is MNHEY, CDR2 SVGAGI. This CDR3 region has 16 residues. CDR3 nucleotide sequence: TGTGCCAGCAGTTCTCTAGCGGGAGGGTATATGAATGAGCAGTTCTTC. It encodes CASSSLAGGYMNEQFF.

The V call is TRBV6-1, the J call TRBJ1-5, with TRBD1 matching 9 bases. Trimming at V came to 2 bases and at J to 3 bases, leaving 5 bases not matched to a gene. CDR3 length: 16 residues. Germline assignment: CDR1 MNHNS and CDR2 SASEGT. The CDR3 loop is CASSERGQGNNQPQHF. The CDR3 DNA follows: TGTGCCAGCAGTGAAAGGGGACAGGGTAACAATCAGCCCCAGCATTTT.

The gene calls are TRBV7-2 and TRBJ2-6; a possible D gene is TRBD2 (6 bases). The CDR3 has 16 amino acids. Trimming took off 1 base at V and 0 bases at J, with 7 bases between the two ends. Germline V gene data show CDR1 as SGHTA and CDR2 as FQGNSA. The CDR3: CASSLVDYSGANVLTF. CDR3 nucleotide sequence: TGTGCCAGCAGCTTAGTGGACTACTCTGGGGCCAACGTCCTGACTTTC. Together with reference TRBV7-2 and TRBJ2-6, the CDR3 gives the full variable domain: GAGVSQSPSNKVTEKGKDVELRCDPISGHTALYWYRQSLGQGLEFLIYFQGNSAPDKSGLPSDRFSAERTGGSVSTLTIQRTQQEDSAVYLCASSLVDYSGANVLTFGAGSRLTVL.

The V and J genes are TRBV28 and TRBJ2-7, with 7 bases aligning to TRBD2. CDR1 MDHEN and CDR2 SYDVKM come from the germline V gene. This CDR3 spans 16 amino acids. The V gene end was trimmed by 2 bases and the J gene end by 2 bases; junction bases not matched to a gene: 9. CDR3 coding DNA: TGTGCCAGCAGTTTAGGATTAGCGGGCAGTCCCTACGAGCAGTACTTC. This encodes CASSLGLAGSPYEQYF.

The V gene is TRBV20-1, the J gene TRBJ1-2; D call uncertain. This CDR3 comprises 11 residues. Trimming stripped 3 bases from V and 3 bases from J, with 5 bases between. Germline CDR1 reads DFQATT; CDR2 reads SNEGSKA (reference sequence). The CDR3 protein is CSARGDYGYTF. In nucleotides, the CDR3 is TGCAGTGCTAGGGGAGACTATGGCTACACCTTC.

J is TRBJ2-5 and V is TRBV9; 10 bases match TRBD2. CDR1 SGDLS and CDR2 YYNGEE come from the germline V gene. The V segment lost 4 bases and the J segment 1 base; nucleotides outside the gene matches: 7. The CDR3 contains 16 residues. CDR3 residues: CASSPSASGGQETQYF. CDR3 nucleotides: TGTGCCAGCAGCCCATCGGCTAGCGGGGGCCAAGAGACCCAGTACTTC.

The genes are TRBV7-8 and TRBJ1-2, with D hard to call. Germline V gene lookup returns CDR1 SGHVS and CDR2 FQNEAQ. The CDR3 totals 16 residues. The V gene lost 5 bases and the J gene lost 0 bases, with 16 bases spanning the gap. The CDR3 sequence: CASSGRVGNPNYGYTF. In DNA, the CDR3 is TGTGCCAGCAGCGGGAGGGTTGGAAACCCTAACTATGGCTACACCTTC.

The chain links TRBV27 to TRBJ2-7; 11 nucleotides match TRBD2. Germline lookup yields CDR1 MNHEY and CDR2 SMNVEV (reference sequence). The junction had 6 bases not matched to a gene; V was cut back by 0 bases and J by 5 bases. The CDR3 length is 16 residues. The CDR3 nucleotides are TGTGCCAGCAGTTTATCGACAACTAGCGGGAGTAACGAGCAGTACTTC. As protein: CASSLSTTSGSNEQYF.

The J gene is TRBJ2-7, the V gene TRBV4-2; no clear D gene. Trimming shortened V by 3 bases and J by 1 base, and 10 bases separated the two germline ends. Germline values: CDR1 LGHNA, CDR2 YNFKEQ. This CDR3 spans 14 amino acids. DNA of the CDR3: TGTGCCAGCAGCCAGGAGATTGCTTCCTACGAGCAGTACTTC. This codes for CASSQEIASYEQYF.

This chain joins TRBV7-2 and TRBJ2-1; TRBD1 matches at 9 bases. Germline V lookup: CDR1 SGHTA, CDR2 FQGNSA. Trimming cost V 4 bases and J 3 bases; bases outside gene matches: 4. This CDR3 spans 15 amino acids. CDR3 coding DNA: TGTGCCAGCAGCTCTAGGGGACAGGGCTACAATGAGCAGTTCTTC. The encoded protein is CASSSRGQGYNEQFF.

V usage is TRBV11-2 and J usage is TRBJ2-3; the match to TRBD2 covers 10 bases. The V gene's germline CDR1 is SGHAT and CDR2 FQNNGV. The CDR3 is made up of 15 amino acids. V lost 1 base and J lost 5; bases outside the gene matches: 3. CDR3: CASSLGQREGDTQYF. The CDR3 DNA reads TGTGCCAGCAGCTTAGGGCAGCGGGAGGGAGATACGCAGTATTTT.

The chain employs TRBV30 and TRBJ2-5, with 7 bases identical to TRBD1. Germline loops: CDR1 GTSNPN, CDR2 SVGIG (reference sequence). Trimming at V came to 1 base and at J to 4 bases, leaving 3 bases not matched to a gene. This CDR3 has 13 residues. The CDR3 DNA sequence: TGTGCCTGGAGTGGTTCAGGGGGAGAGACCCAGTACTTC. This gives the protein CAWSGSGGETQYF.

The chain combines TRBV6-1 with TRBJ1-4; D gene ambiguous. This CDR3 has 11 residues. V lost 8 bases and J lost 10, with 11 bases in between. The germline gives CDR1 MNHNS, CDR2 SASEGT. CDR3 sequence: CASGTAVKLFF. CDR3 sequence (DNA): TGTGCCAGCGGAACAGCGGTAAAACTGTTTTTT.

This clone has only one observation. V and J are TRBV27 and TRBJ2-4; tentative D call: TRBD2 (5 bases). V lost 3 bases to trimming and J lost 3 bases, with 9 bases between them. CDR3 length: 14 residues. CDR1 and CDR2 from the germline V gene are MNHEY and SMNVEV (reference sequence). This CDR3 reads CASSFGLDKNIQYF. The CDR3 nucleotides read TGTGCCAGCAGTTTCGGACTCGACAAAAACATTCAGTACTTC.

This rearrangement joins TRBV6-5 to TRBJ1-3, with D possibly matching TRBD1 (5 bases). Germline V gene lookup returns CDR1 MNHEY and CDR2 SVGAGI. The CDR3 contains 14 residues. The ends were cut back, 4 bases at V and 4 bases at J, with 11 bases in the middle. The CDR3: CASSSRTPGNTIYF. The CDR3 region has the DNA TGTGCCAGCAGTTCTAGGACACCCGGAAACACCATATATTTT.

This chain's CDR3 is CASSMRNSNQPQHF. DNA for the CDR3: TGTGCCAGCAGTATGAGGAATAGCAATCAGCCCCAGCATTTT. This sequence joins TRBV6-5 and TRBJ1-5; D uncertain. Trimming cost V 5 bases and J 0 bases, with 8 bases left between them. The CDR3 totals 14 residues. The germline V gene encodes CDR1 MNHEY and CDR2 SVGAGI.

This chain links TRBV11-3 with TRBJ1-1; 10 positions match TRBD1. V was clipped by 6 bases and J by 4 bases; unmatched bases: 2. The CDR3 is 13 residues long. Germline CDR1 and CDR2: SGHNT and YENEEA. The CDR3 coding sequence is TGTGCCAGCAGTCGGACAGGGGGCACTGAAGCTTTCTTT. Translation: CASSRTGGTEAFF.